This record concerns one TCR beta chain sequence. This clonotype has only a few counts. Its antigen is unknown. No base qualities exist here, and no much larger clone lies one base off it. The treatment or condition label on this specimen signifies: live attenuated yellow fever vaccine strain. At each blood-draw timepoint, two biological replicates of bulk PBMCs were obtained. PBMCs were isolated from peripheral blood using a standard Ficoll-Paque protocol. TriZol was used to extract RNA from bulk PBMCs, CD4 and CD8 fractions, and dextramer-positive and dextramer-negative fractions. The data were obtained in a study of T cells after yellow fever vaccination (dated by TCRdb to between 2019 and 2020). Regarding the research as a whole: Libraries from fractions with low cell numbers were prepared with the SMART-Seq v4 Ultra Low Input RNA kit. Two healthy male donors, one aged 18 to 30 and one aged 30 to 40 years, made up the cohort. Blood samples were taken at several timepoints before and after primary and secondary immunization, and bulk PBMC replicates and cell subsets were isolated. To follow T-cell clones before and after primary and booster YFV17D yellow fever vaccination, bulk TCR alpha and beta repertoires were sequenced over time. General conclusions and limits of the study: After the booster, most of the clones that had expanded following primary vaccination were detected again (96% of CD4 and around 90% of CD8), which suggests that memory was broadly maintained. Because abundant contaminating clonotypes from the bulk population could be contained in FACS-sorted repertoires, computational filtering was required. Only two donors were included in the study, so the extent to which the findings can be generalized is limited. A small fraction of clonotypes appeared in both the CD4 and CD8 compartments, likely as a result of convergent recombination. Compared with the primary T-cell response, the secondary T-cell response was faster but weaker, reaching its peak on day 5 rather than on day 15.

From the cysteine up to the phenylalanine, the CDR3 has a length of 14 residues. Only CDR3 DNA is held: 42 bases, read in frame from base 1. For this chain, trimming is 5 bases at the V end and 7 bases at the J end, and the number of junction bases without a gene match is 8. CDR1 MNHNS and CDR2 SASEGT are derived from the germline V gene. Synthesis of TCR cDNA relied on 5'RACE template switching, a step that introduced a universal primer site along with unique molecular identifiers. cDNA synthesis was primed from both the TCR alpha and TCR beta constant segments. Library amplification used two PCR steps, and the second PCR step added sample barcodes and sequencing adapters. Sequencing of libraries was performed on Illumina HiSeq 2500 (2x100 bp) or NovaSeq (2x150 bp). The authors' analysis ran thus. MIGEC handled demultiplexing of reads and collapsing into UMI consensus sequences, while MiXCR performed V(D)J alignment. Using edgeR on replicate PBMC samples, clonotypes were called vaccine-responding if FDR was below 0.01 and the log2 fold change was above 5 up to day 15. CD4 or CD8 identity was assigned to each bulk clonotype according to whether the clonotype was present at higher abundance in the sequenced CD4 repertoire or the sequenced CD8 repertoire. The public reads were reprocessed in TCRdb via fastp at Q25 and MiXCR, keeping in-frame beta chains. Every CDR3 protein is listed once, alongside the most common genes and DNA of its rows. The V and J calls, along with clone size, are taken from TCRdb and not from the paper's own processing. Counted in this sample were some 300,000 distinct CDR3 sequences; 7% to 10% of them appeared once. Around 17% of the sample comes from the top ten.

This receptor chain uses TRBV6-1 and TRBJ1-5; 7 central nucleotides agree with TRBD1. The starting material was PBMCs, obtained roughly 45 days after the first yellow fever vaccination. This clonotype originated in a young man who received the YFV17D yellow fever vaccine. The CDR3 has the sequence CASSRQGSGQPQHF. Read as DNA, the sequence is TGTGCCAGCAGTCGACAGGGAAGCGGACAGCCCCAGCATTTT.